This TCR beta chain was documented in a study of blood T cells in healthy people across ages. Study background: About one barcoded beta molecule per two T cells came from capture by template switching.

Sample-barcoded 5' priming and a J-beta primer mix drove a second PCR of about 6 to 12 cycles. Through a template-switch adaptor with 12 random nucleotides, each cDNA molecule received a tag. TCRdb re-analysed the 5' RACE reads in MiXCR, keeping a single row per CDR3 protein. Seen here are some 1.8 million distinct CDR3 sequences, 39% observed once, and the top ten hold about 21%. CDR1 and CDR2 (germline): DFQATT, SNEGSKA (reference sequence). This CDR3 is built from 14 residues. The chain carries TRBV20-1 and TRBJ2-3, with 9 bases lining up with TRBD1. This receptor was identified in a human donor in good health. Sequencing was performed on blood. The CDR3 region is CTGSRDRETDTQYF. The DNA for the CDR3 is TGCACCGGTAGCCGGGACAGGGAGACAGATACGCAGTATTTT.